The 27 T cell receptor beta chains reported below all come from one sample, sequenced in a study of cytomegalovirus exposure and HLA in healthy donors. Researchers ran the PCR with 60 Vbeta and 13 Jbeta primers. Profiling relied on immunoSEQ multiplex PCR, and the TCRdb table lists in-frame clones only, not all of them. Of some 210,000 clones listed, over 75% are singletons. Sequenced: PBMCs. The receptors were sampled from a woman in her forties or fifties in good health and CMV-seropositive.

The chain recombines TRBV6-5 with TRBJ2-2; 7 bases are a match to TRBD1. Germline values: CDR1 MNHEY, CDR2 SVGAGI. This CDR3 is built from 14 residues. V dropped 6 bases and J dropped 6; count of bases not matched to a gene: 7. The CDR3 nucleotides read TGTGCCAGCAGCCGGACAGGCCTTGCCGGGGAGCTGTTTTTT. This gives the protein CASSRTGLAGELFF.

This chain uses TRBV5-1 with TRBJ1-2; no firm D call. V was clipped by 4 bases and J by 8 bases, with 12 bases between them. Germline lookup yields CDR1 SGHRS and CDR2 YFSETQ. This CDR3 is 12 amino acids long. The chain's CDR3 is CASSRTREGYTF. The CDR3 region has the DNA TGCGCCAGCAGCCGAACCCGTGAGGGCTACACCTTC.

This sequence joins TRBV5-4 and TRBJ2-3; 9 bases are a match to TRBD2. With V trimmed by 2 bases and J by 1 base, 2 bases remained unmatched. This CDR3 comprises 15 residues. Germline values: CDR1 SGHNT, CDR2 YYREEE (reference sequence). The DNA for the CDR3 is TGTGCCAGCAGCTTAGCGGGGGGCCGCACAGATACGCAGTATTTT. Translating it yields CASSLAGGRTDTQYF.

This clone was observed a few times. The chain uses TRBV7-9 and TRBJ1-3; D unclear. Trimming cost V 4 bases and J 1 base, with 8 bases left between them. The CDR3 sequence is 14 residues long. CDR1 SEHNR and CDR2 FQNEAQ come from the germline V gene (reference sequence). CDR3 protein: CASSSPESGNTIYF. CDR3 nucleotide sequence: TGTGCCAGCAGCTCTCCTGAGTCTGGAAACACCATATATTTT.

This clone was picked up one time. The chain employs TRBV29-1 and TRBJ1-2; 7 positions match TRBD1. Germline assignment: CDR1 SQVTM and CDR2 ANQGSEA. V was clipped by 7 bases and J by 4 bases; unmatched bases: 6. This CDR3 has 12 residues. Here the CDR3 reads CSAGDRPYGYTF. DNA for the CDR3: TGCAGCGCCGGGGACAGACCCTATGGCTACACCTTC.

Notes on this clone: This same CDR3 is encoded by further DNA sequences in the sample. The rearrangement uses TRBV11-3 and TRBJ2-5; 13 bases line up with TRBD2. Germline V gene lookup returns CDR1 SGHNT and CDR2 YENEEA. This CDR3 has 15 amino acids. J gave up 5 bases and V 5 bases, and 5 bases lay outside the gene matches. The CDR3 spells CASSPGTSGVETQYF. In DNA form, the CDR3 reads TGTGCCAGCAGCCCAGGGACTAGCGGGGTGGAGACCCAGTACTTC.

The V call is TRBV4-1, the J call TRBJ1-2; D possibly corresponds to TRBD1 (5 bases). Germline values: CDR1 MGHRA, CDR2 YSYEKL. Trimming took off 2 bases at V and 7 bases at J, with 23 bases between the two ends. The CDR3 runs to 17 residues. The CDR3 protein is CASSQRERSGGKRGYTF. In nucleotides, the CDR3 is TGCGCCAGCAGCCAAAGAGAGAGGTCCGGGGGGAAGCGTGGCTACACCTTC.

DNA for the CDR3: TGTGCCAGCAGCTTAGACCCACGGTACTCCTATAATTCACCCCTCCACTTT. As protein: CASSLDPRYSYNSPLHF. This rearrangement joins TRBV7-2 to TRBJ1-6; D unclear. Trimming cost V 1 base and J 0 bases, with 10 bases left between them. This CDR3 has 17 residues. Germline V gene data show CDR1 as SGHTA and CDR2 as FQGNSA.

Only a few counts were recorded for this clone. This chain joins TRBV6-1 and TRBJ1-2; maybe TRBD1 (5 bases). V was cut by 0 bases and J by 7 bases, with 15 bases left in between. The germline V gene has CDR1 MNHNS and CDR2 SASEGT. The CDR3 extends over 15 amino acids. The chain's CDR3 is CASSEAAGSGGGYTF. The CDR3 DNA reads as TGTGCCAGCAGTGAAGCGGCGGGGTCGGGGGGTGGCTACACCTTC.

In DNA form, the CDR3 reads TGTGCCAGCACCGCTTTGTACCGGTGGTCTGGCAATCAGCCCCAGCATTTT. It yields the protein CASTALYRWSGNQPQHF. The chain employs TRBV28 and TRBJ1-5; D not resolved. The CDR3 is 17 residues long. V lost 7 bases, J lost 2 bases, and 21 bases lay in between. Germline CDR1 reads MDHEN; CDR2 reads SYDVKM.

The chain links TRBV5-8 to TRBJ1-4; 7 bases match TRBD1. Germline V gene lookup returns CDR1 SGHTS and CDR2 YDEGEE. This CDR3 spans 16 amino acids. The V gene end was trimmed by 2 bases and the J gene end by 0 bases; junction bases not matched to a gene: 4. CDR3 amino acids: CASSFGRGSTNEKLFF. As DNA, the CDR3 is TGTGCCAGCAGCTTCGGCAGGGGGTCAACTAATGAAAAACTGTTTTTT.

This chain links TRBV4-2 with TRBJ1-5; 11 bases fit TRBD1. The germline CDR1 and CDR2 sequences are LGHNA and YNFKEQ. This CDR3 has 15 amino acids. Unmatched junction bases numbered 2, after V lost 4 bases and J lost 3 bases. The CDR3 sequence: CASSRDRGINQPQHF. CDR3 sequence (DNA): TGTGCCAGCAGCCGGGACAGGGGGATCAATCAGCCCCAGCATTTT.

This chain uses TRBV18 with TRBJ2-1; TRBD2 matches at 13 bases. The CDR3 runs to 16 residues. J gave up 3 bases and V 5 bases, and 4 bases lay outside the gene matches. The germline V gene has CDR1 KGHSH and CDR2 LQKENI. CDR3 in DNA: TGTGCCAGCTCAACTAGCGGGGGGGCCATCTACAATGAGCAGTTCTTC. It translates to CASSTSGGAIYNEQFF.

About this clone itself: The junction and the germline gene differ at one end; a read error may be behind it. This chain joins TRBV7-9 and TRBJ1-1; no clear D. CDR1 is SEHNR and CDR2 is FQNEAQ in the germline V gene (reference sequence). The CDR3 runs 13 residues. In DNA form, the CDR3 reads TGTTCCAGCAGCTTATCGGTGAACACTGAAGCTTTCTTT. Protein: CSSSLSVNTEAFF.

The chain couples TRBV2 to TRBJ2-3; D is perhaps TRBD1 (6 bases). The V and J ends lost 6 bases and 4 bases respectively, with 20 bases between them. The germline gives CDR1 SNHLY, CDR2 FYNNEI. CDR3 size: 16 residues. CDR3 coding DNA: TGTGCCAGCAGAGCAACCGGGACAAAGAAGGCAGATACGCAGTATTTT. This translates into CASRATGTKKADTQYF.

J is TRBJ2-1 and V is TRBV5-6; TRBD1 matches at 9 bases. V was pared by 1 base and J by 3 bases, with 5 bases of the junction left unmatched. This CDR3 region has 16 residues. Germline V lookup: CDR1 SGHDT, CDR2 YYEEEE. This CDR3 reads CASSLRTGVIYNEQFF. The CDR3 nucleotides read TGTGCCAGCAGCTTGCGGACAGGGGTAATCTACAATGAGCAGTTCTTC.

V usage is TRBV5-1 and J usage is TRBJ1-6; a weak D match, TRBD1 (5 bases). The CDR3 runs 15 residues. V dropped 0 bases and J dropped 6 bases, with 10 bases sitting between them. The germline CDR1 and CDR2 sequences are SGHRS and YFSETQ. Here the CDR3 reads CASSLGRRGNSPLHF. The CDR3 DNA sequence: TGCGCCAGCAGCTTGGGGAGGAGGGGTAATTCACCCCTCCACTTT.

The CDR3: CASSTDSGSPLHF. The DNA for the CDR3 is TGTGCCAGCAGCACGGACAGTGGTTCACCCCTCCACTTT. The chain combines TRBV9 with TRBJ1-6, with a tentative D call TRBD1 (6 bases). V was pared by 4 bases and J by 9 bases, with 11 bases between. Germline V gene lookup returns CDR1 SGDLS and CDR2 YYNGEE. This CDR3 contains 13 residues.

The rearrangement uses TRBV5-6 and TRBJ2-2, with D possibly being TRBD1 (5 bases). CDR1 is SGHDT and CDR2 is YYEEEE in the germline V gene. Trimming pared 3 bases from V and 7 bases from J, leaving 7 bases between. The CDR3 loop spans 12 amino acids. Here the CDR3 DNA reads TGTGCCAGCAGCTCAGGGTACGGGGAGCTGTTTTTT. As protein: CASSSGYGELFF.

V and J are TRBV9 and TRBJ2-5, with TRBD2 matching over 7 bases. This CDR3 is 13 amino acids long. The germline V gene encodes CDR1 SGDLS and CDR2 YYNGEE. V dropped 2 bases and J dropped 6; count of bases not matched to a gene: 4. In DNA form, the CDR3 reads TGTGCCAGCAGCGTCGGACTAGACCAGACCCAGTACTTC. Translated, it gives CASSVGLDQTQYF.

The chain joins TRBV15 to TRBJ1-3; D ambiguous. From germline, CDR1 is LNHNV and CDR2 YYDKDF (reference sequence). With 3 bases removed from V and 4 bases from J, the gap between germline ends came to 10 bases. The CDR3 covers 14 residues. The CDR3 protein is CATSRPIQGNTIYF. Written as DNA, the CDR3 is TGTGCCACCAGCAGGCCGATACAAGGAAACACCATATATTTT.

This clone was seen a single time. The V and J genes are TRBV19 and TRBJ1-2; TRBD1 aligns across 8 bases. This CDR3 has 15 residues. CDR1 is LNHDA, CDR2 SQIVND, per germline (reference sequence). The junction had 9 bases not matched to a gene; V was cut back by 4 bases and J by 5 bases. The CDR3 here is CASSTFGQGPYGYTF. CDR3 nucleotides: TGTGCCAGTAGTACCTTTGGACAGGGCCCGTATGGCTACACCTTC.

CDR3 DNA sequence: TGTGCCAGCAGTTACTCCGGGGGACTAGCGGGATACGAGCAGTACTTC. Protein sequence: CASSYSGGLAGYEQYF. The rearrangement links TRBV6-5 to TRBJ2-7, with 13 nucleotides matching TRBD2. V was clipped by 0 bases and J by 4 bases; unmatched bases: 3. The CDR3 runs 16 residues. Germline CDR1 and CDR2: MNHEY and SVGAGI.

This clone was seen more than once but under ten times. CDR3 in amino acids: CASSVGVEEIQYF. The CDR3 DNA sequence: TGTGCCAGCAGCGTAGGAGTTGAAGAGATTCAGTACTTC. This chain links TRBV9 with TRBJ2-4, with no clear D. Germline values: CDR1 SGDLS, CDR2 YYNGEE. V was trimmed by 0 bases and J by 10 bases, leaving 11 bases between them. CDR3 length: 13 amino acids.

The V gene is TRBV6-5, the J gene TRBJ1-1; a possible D gene is TRBD1 (5 bases). The CDR3 loop spans 13 amino acids. V dropped 6 bases and J dropped 3 bases, with 11 bases sitting between them. Germline V lookup: CDR1 MNHEY, CDR2 SVGAGI. CDR3 region: CASSQGAYTEAFF. As DNA, the CDR3 is TGTGCCAGCAGCCAGGGCGCTTACACTGAAGCTTTCTTT.

The CDR3 DNA reads as TGTGCCAGCAGCGTAGCGCAGGGGGAAGGGGCTGAAGCTTTCTTT. It yields the protein CASSVAQGEGAEAFF. V usage is TRBV9 and J usage is TRBJ1-1; TRBD1 matches 7 bases. This CDR3 is 15 amino acids long. The V segment lost 0 bases and the J segment 6 bases; nucleotides outside the gene matches: 8. Per germline, CDR1 SGDLS and CDR2 YYNGEE. Full variable domain (outside the CDR3, taken from reference TRBV9 and TRBJ1-1): DSGVTQTPKHLITATGQRVTLRCSPRSGDLSVYWYQQSLDQGLQFLIQYYNGEERAKGNILERFSAQQFPDLHSELNLSSLELGDSALYFCASSVAQGEGAEAFFGQGTRLTVV.

The chain has TRBV9 and TRBJ1-4; no reliable D call. Trimming removed 0 bases from V and 4 bases from J, with 7 bases in between. The CDR3 has 14 residues. The germline V gene encodes CDR1 SGDLS and CDR2 YYNGEE. For the CDR3, the DNA is TGTGCCAGCAGCGTAGCGCCGCGTAATGAAAAACTGTTTTTT. Its translation: CASSVAPRNEKLFF.